Below are 30 T cell receptor beta chains sequenced from a single sample in a study of cytomegalovirus exposure and HLA in healthy donors. 13 Jbeta primers and 60 Vbeta primers were used for the PCR. The assay was immunoSEQ multiplex PCR, and TCRdb's table has in-frame clones only and misses some. The table lists more than 50,000 clones. Specimen: PBMCs. The receptors come from a man in his late teens or twenties in good health and CMV-seropositive.

The J gene is TRBJ2-7, the V gene TRBV5-1; 7 nucleotides agree with TRBD1. The length of the CDR3 is 14 residues. CDR1 SGHRS and CDR2 YFSETQ come from the germline V gene. The V gene end was trimmed by 4 bases and the J gene end by 2 bases; junction bases not matched to a gene: 6. The CDR3 is CASSTRDSPYEQYF. The CDR3 DNA reads as TGCGCCAGCAGCACTCGGGACAGCCCCTACGAGCAGTACTTC.

The chain couples TRBV5-6 to TRBJ2-7; TRBD1 agrees at 7 bases. Trimming removed 4 bases from V and 7 bases from J; junction bases left unmatched: 14. In germline, CDR1 is SGHDT, CDR2 YYEEEE. The CDR3 totals 15 residues. The CDR3 region is CASSLYIDREEEQYF. Written as DNA, the CDR3 is TGTGCCAGCAGCCTATATATAGACAGGGAAGAAGAGCAGTACTTC.

The chain is built from TRBV11-3 and TRBJ2-5; no firm D call. This CDR3 has 12 amino acids. Germline V gene data show CDR1 as SGHNT and CDR2 as YENEEA. V was cut by 0 bases and J by 5 bases, with 4 bases left in between. The CDR3 bases are TGTGCCAGCAGCTTAGATCGGGAGACCCAGTACTTC. Translated, it gives CASSLDRETQYF.

This chain uses TRBV19 with TRBJ2-6, with 7 bases matching TRBD1. The CDR3 sequence is 17 residues long. V shed 7 bases and J 4 bases; nucleotides not matched to a gene: 13. Germline V lookup: CDR1 LNHDA, CDR2 SQIVND (reference sequence). The CDR3, as DNA: TGTGCCAGTAAATTCCCCTCGGACAGGTCCGGGGCCAACGTCCTGACTTTC. It yields the protein CASKFPSDRSGANVLTF. Using reference TRBV19 and TRBJ2-6 for the parts outside the CDR3, the full variable domain is DGGITQSPKYLFRKEGQNVTLSCEQNLNHDAMYWYRQDPGQGLRLIYYSQIVNDFQKGDIAEGYSVSREKKESFPLTVTSAQKNPTAFYLCASKFPSDRSGANVLTFGAGSRLTVL.

The gene calls are TRBV28 and TRBJ1-1; weak D call: TRBD1 (6 bases). V was trimmed by 10 bases and J by 7 bases, leaving 16 bases between them. The germline V gene encodes CDR1 MDHEN and CDR2 SYDVKM. This CDR3 has 12 residues. This CDR3 reads CATSRGIYEAFF. Here the CDR3 DNA reads TGTGCCACCTCCAGGGGTATTTATGAAGCTTTCTTT.

The chain is built from TRBV27 and TRBJ2-1; D not resolved. The CDR3 contains 11 residues. Germline-derived CDR1 and CDR2 are MNHEY and SMNVEV (reference sequence). V was cut by 6 bases and J by 6 bases, with 6 bases left in between. The CDR3 nucleotides read TGTGCCAGCAGCCTATTCAATGAGCAGTTCTTC. This translates into CASSLFNEQFF.

The chain recombines TRBV13 with TRBJ2-2; 9 bases are shared with TRBD1. The CDR3 is 13 residues long. The germline gives CDR1 PRHDT, CDR2 FYEKMQ (reference sequence). The J segment lost 9 bases and the V segment lost 5 bases, leaving 4 bases of the junction unmatched. In DNA, the CDR3 is TGTGCCAGCAGCACCGGACAGGGGAGGGAGCTGTTTTTT. Amino acid sequence: CASSTGQGRELFF.

The chain employs TRBV28 and TRBJ2-7; 11 nucleotides align to TRBD2. CDR3 length equals 17 residues. Losses at the gene ends were 2 bases for V and 2 bases for J; bases not matched to a gene: 8. Germline CDR1 and CDR2: MDHEN and SYDVKM. The DNA for the CDR3 is TGTGCCAGCAGTTTACTAGCGGGAGGCTTAACTACCTACGAGCAGTACTTC. Its translation: CASSLLAGGLTTYEQYF.

The rearrangement uses TRBV5-1 and TRBJ1-4; D not certain. The germline V and J ends were trimmed by 4 bases and 6 bases, with 16 bases remaining between them. From germline, CDR1 is SGHRS and CDR2 YFSETQ. CDR3 size: 15 residues. CDR3 in amino acids: CASSLAGRDDEKLFF. The DNA for the CDR3 is TGCGCCAGCAGCCTCGCCGGGAGAGACGATGAAAAACTGTTTTTT.

This chain uses TRBV7-9 with TRBJ2-1, with 9 bases matching TRBD1. Germline CDR1 reads SEHNR; CDR2 reads FQNEAQ (reference sequence). This CDR3 comprises 13 residues. V lost 1 base, J lost 14 bases, and 6 bases stayed unmatched. The CDR3 DNA reads as TGTGCCAGCAGCTTAGTCACACAGGGGGCGAAGTTCTTC. Its translation: CASSLVTQGAKFF. The variable domain in full, with the rest retrieved from reference TRBV7-9 and TRBJ2-1, is DTGVSQNPRHKITKRGQNVTFRCDPISEHNRLYWYRQTLGQGPEFLTYFQNEAQLEKSRLLSDRFSAERPKGSFSTLEIQRTEQGDSAMYLCASSLVTQGAKFFGPGTRLTVL.

The chain joins TRBV7-2 to TRBJ2-4; 9 bases agree with TRBD1. The V and J ends lost 4 bases and 2 bases, in that order; junction bases with no gene match: 6. Germline CDR1 SGHTA, CDR2 FQGNSA. This CDR3 comprises 16 residues. The CDR3 nucleotides read TGTGCCAGCAGCTGGGGACAGGGAGGGTCCAAAAACATTCAGTACTTC. Its translation is CASSWGQGGSKNIQYF.

The chain combines TRBV5-1 with TRBJ1-1; tentative D call: TRBD1 (5 bases). Germline lookup yields CDR1 SGHRS and CDR2 YFSETQ. V lost 7 bases, J lost 0 bases, and 10 bases lay in between. There are 13 residues in the CDR3. DNA for the CDR3: TGCGCCAGCTCCCCGGGGGTGAACACTGAAGCTTTCTTT. As protein: CASSPGVNTEAFF. Full variable domain (outside the CDR3, taken from reference TRBV5-1 and TRBJ1-1): KAGVTQTPRYLIKTRGQQVTLSCSPISGHRSVSWYQQTPGQGLQFLFEYFSETQRNKGNFPGRFSGRQFSNSRSEMNVSTLELGDSALYLCASSPGVNTEAFFGQGTRLTVV.

The chain uses TRBV10-1 and TRBJ2-4; D is perhaps TRBD1 (5 bases). Trimming shortened V by 0 bases and J by 9 bases, and 15 bases separated the two germline ends. The germline CDR1 and CDR2 sequences are WNHNN and SYGVQD (reference sequence). CDR3 length: 15 amino acids. CDR3 region: CASSESDQPRGIQYF. The CDR3 DNA reads TGCGCCAGCAGTGAGTCGGACCAGCCAAGGGGCATTCAGTACTTC.

This chain uses TRBV5-6 with TRBJ2-1; 10 nucleotides align to TRBD2. The V gene's germline CDR1 is SGHDT and CDR2 YYEEEE. This CDR3 is 17 amino acids long. The V and J ends lost 3 bases and 8 bases, in that order; junction bases with no gene match: 14. CDR3 region: CASSSEITSGNMDEQFF. The CDR3 bases are TGTGCCAGCAGCTCGGAAATCACTAGCGGGAACATGGATGAGCAGTTCTTC.

This chain connects TRBV9 to TRBJ2-3; D possibly corresponds to TRBD2 (7 bases). This CDR3 is 16 amino acids long. The V gene lost 0 bases and the J gene lost 2 bases, with 13 bases spanning the gap. The germline gives CDR1 SGDLS, CDR2 YYNGEE. CDR3 sequence reads: CASSVEMGGLTDTQYF. The DNA for the CDR3 is TGTGCCAGCAGCGTAGAAATGGGGGGGCTCACAGATACGCAGTATTTT. The full variable domain, completed using reference TRBV9 and TRBJ2-3, is DSGVTQTPKHLITATGQRVTLRCSPRSGDLSVYWYQQSLDQGLQFLIQYYNGEERAKGNILERFSAQQFPDLHSELNLSSLELGDSALYFCASSVEMGGLTDTQYFGPGTRLTVL.

This sequence joins TRBV12-2 and TRBJ1-5. TRBV12-2 constitutes a pseudogene. The CDR3 has 17 amino acids. The CDR3 DNA reads as TGTGCAAGTCGCTTAGGGTCGGCGGTATATAGCAATCAGCCCCAGCATTTT. Translating it yields CASRLGSAVYSNQPQHF.

V gene TRBV11-1 combines with J gene TRBJ1-1; D remains unclear. The germline V gene encodes CDR1 SGHAT and CDR2 FQDESV (reference sequence). This CDR3 spans 14 amino acids. Between the trimmed V and J ends, which lost 3 bases and 1 base, there was a span of 9 bases. The CDR3 DNA reads as TGTGCCAGCAGCTTTAGTCCCGGGAACACTGAAGCTTTCTTT. Protein: CASSFSPGNTEAFF.

The chain recombines TRBV6-4 with TRBJ2-5, with TRBD2 identical over 9 bases. CDR1 is MRHNA and CDR2 is SNTAGT in the germline V gene. There are 16 residues in the CDR3. V lost 5 bases, J lost 2 bases, and 9 bases stayed unmatched. For the CDR3, the DNA is TGTGCCAGCAGTAAGATAGCGGGAGAAGGGCAAGAGACCCAGTACTTC. Protein: CASSKIAGEGQETQYF.

The chain recombines TRBV19 with TRBJ2-7; 8 nucleotides agree with TRBD1. With 3 bases clipped from V and 3 bases from J, the junction kept 4 bases outside the gene matches. The CDR3 length is 14 residues. Germline V lookup: CDR1 LNHDA, CDR2 SQIVND (reference sequence). CDR3 residues: CASSIRTGFYEQYF. CDR3 nucleotides: TGTGCCAGTAGTATCCGGACAGGGTTCTACGAGCAGTACTTC. Supplemented by reference TRBV19 and TRBJ2-7, the full variable domain reads DGGITQSPKYLFRKEGQNVTLSCEQNLNHDAMYWYRQDPGQGLRLIYYSQIVNDFQKGDIAEGYSVSREKKESFPLTVTSAQKNPTAFYLCASSIRTGFYEQYFGPGTRLTVT.

The chain links TRBV9 to TRBJ2-4; D gene uncertain. Trimming shortened V by 3 bases and J by 0 bases, and 13 bases separated the two germline ends. This CDR3 region has 16 residues. Germline values: CDR1 SGDLS, CDR2 YYNGEE. As DNA, the CDR3 is TGTGCCAGCAGCGCCACATCAGGTTTAGCCAAAAACATTCAGTACTTC. It is translated as CASSATSGLAKNIQYF.

V and J are TRBV19 and TRBJ2-7; TRBD2 aligns across 8 bases. This CDR3 region has 14 residues. V lost 5 bases, J lost 4 bases, and 7 bases stayed unmatched. Germline values: CDR1 LNHDA, CDR2 SQIVND (reference sequence). The CDR3 bases are TGTGCCAGTAGTCCCAGCGGGAGTGGGTACGAGCAGTACTTC. Its translation: CASSPSGSGYEQYF.

The rearrangement uses TRBV25-1 and TRBJ2-6; TRBD1 might be the D (5 bases). There are 16 residues in the CDR3. Trimming removed 8 bases at V and 0 bases at J, with 14 bases between. Germline V lookup: CDR1 MGHDK, CDR2 SYGVNS. The CDR3 here is CASESQEYSGANVLTF. Here the CDR3 DNA reads TGTGCCAGCGAGTCACAGGAATACTCTGGGGCCAACGTCCTGACTTTC.

The genes are TRBV10-3 and TRBJ2-7, with TRBD2 as a possible D gene (6 bases). The germline gives CDR1 ENHRY, CDR2 SYGVKD. V was cut by 7 bases and J by 0 bases, with 13 bases left in between. CDR3 length: 14 residues. CDR3 loop: CAINTSPTSYEQYF. CDR3 nucleotides: TGTGCCATCAATACTAGCCCCACCTCCTACGAGCAGTACTTC.

The chain joins TRBV7-9 to TRBJ2-1; D might be TRBD2 (6 bases). From germline, CDR1 is SEHNR and CDR2 FQNEAQ (reference sequence). The CDR3 extends over 17 amino acids. V was shortened by 2 bases and J by 5 bases, with 19 bases between the two germline ends. The CDR3 is CASSLRASGTSDNEQFF. DNA of the CDR3: TGTGCCAGCAGCTTAAGGGCCTCCGGGACTTCGGACAATGAGCAGTTCTTC.

The V and J genes are TRBV28 and TRBJ2-7, with TRBD2 matching 7 bases. Germline V gives CDR1 MDHEN, CDR2 SYDVKM. The CDR3 runs to 14 residues. V was pared by 7 bases and J by 4 bases, with 10 bases of the junction left unmatched. The CDR3 region is CASTSGTTFYEQYF. DNA of the CDR3: TGTGCCAGCACCAGCGGGACTACCTTTTACGAGCAGTACTTC.

This chain links TRBV21-1 with TRBJ1-1. TRBV21-1 has pseudogene status. The CDR3 is made up of 11 amino acids. The CDR3 DNA reads as TGTGCCAGCAGTCGGAGGACTGAAGCTTTCTTT. Its translation: CASSRRTEAFF.

The V call is TRBV7-6, the J call TRBJ2-5, with 7 nucleotides matching TRBD1. The CDR3 spans 15 residues. Unmatched junction bases numbered 7, after V lost 6 bases and J lost 0 bases. Germline V gives CDR1 SGHVS, CDR2 FNYEAQ. CDR3 region: CASSRDSWYQETQYF. CDR3 nucleotides: TGTGCCAGCAGTCGGGACAGTTGGTACCAAGAGACCCAGTACTTC.

The CDR3 coding sequence is TGTGCCAGTAGTTCCTCCGGGACAGGGGTTGAAAAACTGTTTTTT. Its translation: CASSSSGTGVEKLFF. The chain carries TRBV19 and TRBJ1-4; TRBD1 matches at 10 bases. Germline V gene sequence: CDR1 LNHDA, CDR2 SQIVND (reference sequence). The CDR3 sequence is 15 residues long. V trimming: 5 bases; J trimming: 7 bases; junction bases outside the gene matches: 7.

On this clone itself: Mismatch with germline at one junction end may stem from a read error. The CDR3 region has the DNA TGTGCTAGCAGCCCTTCCGGGACTAGCGCTAAAAATGAGCAGTTCTTC. This sequence encodes CASSPSGTSAKNEQFF. This chain joins TRBV7-7 and TRBJ2-1; 10 bases line up with TRBD2. The CDR3 consists of 16 residues. The germline V gene encodes CDR1 SSHAT and CDR2 FNYEAQ (reference sequence).

V is TRBV11-2 and J is TRBJ2-7; 8 bases agree with TRBD2. CDR3 size: 15 residues. Germline CDR1 reads SGHAT; CDR2 reads FQNNGV. The V segment lost 3 bases and the J segment 3 bases; nucleotides outside the gene matches: 7. This CDR3 reads CASSFMSGSYYEQYF. The CDR3 DNA is TGTGCCAGCAGCTTTATGAGCGGGAGTTACTACGAGCAGTACTTC.